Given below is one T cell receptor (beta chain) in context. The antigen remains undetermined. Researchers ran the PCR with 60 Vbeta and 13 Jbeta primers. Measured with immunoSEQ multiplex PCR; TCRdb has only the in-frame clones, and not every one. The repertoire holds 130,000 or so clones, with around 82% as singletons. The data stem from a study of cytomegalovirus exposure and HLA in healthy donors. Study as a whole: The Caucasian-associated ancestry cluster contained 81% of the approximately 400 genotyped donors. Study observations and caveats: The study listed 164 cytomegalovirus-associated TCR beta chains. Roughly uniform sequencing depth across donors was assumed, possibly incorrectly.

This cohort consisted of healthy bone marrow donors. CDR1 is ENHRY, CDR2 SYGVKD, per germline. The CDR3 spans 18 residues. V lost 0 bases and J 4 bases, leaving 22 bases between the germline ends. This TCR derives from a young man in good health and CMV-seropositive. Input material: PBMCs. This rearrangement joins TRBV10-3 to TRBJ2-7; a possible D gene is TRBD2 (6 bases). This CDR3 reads CAISESWRGREIAYEQYF. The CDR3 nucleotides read TGTGCCATCAGTGAGTCCTGGCGGGGCAGGGAAATTGCTTACGAGCAGTACTTC.